These T cell receptor beta chains were read from a single sample in a study of blood T cell repertoires in COVID-19. The protocol was immunoSEQ multiplex PCR, while the TCRdb copy is restricted to in-frame clones and leaves out a portion. Here the sample spans some 70,000 clones, about nine tenths being singletons. The sequenced material came from peripheral blood. The origin of the receptors is a man between 50 and 59 years old with active COVID-19. Both conserved end residues are part of each CDR3. Fields, in order: V gene, clone size, D gene, J gene, CDR3 DNA, CDR3 protein. A D gene is named only where the DNA matches it firmly. Rows give clone size only sometimes, using once, few, many, or a class for an expanded clone.

TRBV30	once	TRBD1	TRBJ1-1	TGTGCCTGGAGGGACAGGGCCATGAACACTGAAGCTTTCTTT	CAWRDRAMNTEAFF
TRBV10-3	.	.	TRBJ2-7	TGTGCCATCAGTGAGTCGGGAGAAGGGGAGCAGTACTTC	CAISESGEGEQYF
TRBV27	.	TRBD2	TRBJ2-7	TGTGCCAGCAGTTTAGGGGCGGGAGCGGTTTCCTACGAGCAGTACTTC	CASSLGAGAVSYEQYF
TRBV2	.	.	TRBJ1-5	TGTGCCAGCAGTGAAGACAGGGACAATCAGCCCCAGCATTTT	CASSEDRDNQPQHF
TRBV7-9	few	.	TRBJ2-7	TGTGCCAGCAGCTTATCCGTTCGTCAACCGGACTTATACGAGCAGTACTTC	CASSLSVRQPDLYEQYF
TRBV7-2	.	.	TRBJ1-1	TGTGCCAGCAGCCGTCGTTCAGGGGACCCCGAAGCTTTCTTT	CASSRRSGDPEAFF
TRBV11-2	once	TRBD1	TRBJ1-2	TGTGCCAGCAGCTTCGGGACAGACTATGGCTACACCTTC	CASSFGTDYGYTF
TRBV28	.	.	TRBJ2-7	TGTGCTAGCAGTTTTGGCGGGACAGACTACGAGCAGTACTTC	CASSFGGTDYEQYF
TRBV4-1	.	TRBD1	TRBJ1-1	TGCGCCAGCAGCCCCGGGACAGGGCGGTGGAACACTGAAGCTTTCTTT	CASSPGTGRWNTEAFF
TRBV27	.	.	TRBJ2-2	TGTGCCAGCAGTCACGGACTAAACACCGGGGAGCTGTTTTTT	CASSHGLNTGELFF
TRBV4-3	.	.	TRBJ1-3	TGCGCCAGCAGCTCATCTACAGGTTCGGGCTCTGGAAACACCATATATTTT	CASSSSTGSGSGNTIYF
TRBV7-2	.	TRBD2	TRBJ2-7	TGTGCCAGCAGCTTAGGACGGGGGAGGGCTACCTCCTACGAGCAGTACTTC	CASSLGRGRATSYEQYF
TRBV5-1	.	TRBD1	TRBJ1-1	TGCGCCAGCAGCCCCGGTGACAGGGGGCAGGAGGCTGAAGCTTTCTTT	CASSPGDRGQEAEAFF
TRBV5-8	few	TRBD1	TRBJ1-1	TGTGCCAGCAGCTCCCGGATTACAGGGGTCTCTGAAGCTTTCTTT	CASSSRITGVSEAFF
TRBV5-1	.	TRBD1	TRBJ1-6	TGCGCCAGCAGACTAACAGGGGGAGTTAATTCACCCCTCCACTTT	CASRLTGGVNSPLHF
TRBV7-5	.	.	TRBJ2-2	TGTGTCAGAAGCTCAGACCGAGGACTAGCGGGGGTCGGGGAGCTGTTTTTT	CVRSSDRGLAGVGELFF
TRBV30	.	.	TRBJ1-4	TGTGCCTGGAGCCGGGACTTACATGAAAAACTGTTTTTT	CAWSRDLHEKLFF
TRBV9	.	.	TRBJ2-6	TGTGCCAGCAGCGCCGTCTCTGGGGCCAACGTCCTGACTTTC	CASSAVSGANVLTF
TRBV6-4	.	.	TRBJ2-1	TGTGCCAGCAGTGTACAGGGTGGGAATGAGCAGTTCTTC	CASSVQGGNEQFF
TRBV14	.	.	TRBJ1-3	TGTGCCAGCAGCCAAGACGGCGGCTCTGGAAACACCATATATTTT	CASSQDGGSGNTIYF
TRBV19	.	TRBD1	TRBJ2-5	TGTGCCAGTAGGAGGACAGGGGCCGGGGAGACCCAGTACTTC	CASRRTGAGETQYF
TRBV5-1	.	.	TRBJ2-1	TGCGCCAGTTCTCAGGGGGGCAGTTTCAGCTCCTACAATGAGCAGTTCTTC	CASSQGGSFSSYNEQFF
TRBV3-1/TRBV3-2	.	.	TRBJ2-5	TGTGCCAGCAGCCAAGGGGCGGGCGAGACCCAGTACTTC	CASSQGAGETQYF
TRBV6-1	.	.	TRBJ1-6	TGTGCCAGCAGTGAAAGGGGGGGGGCCAATTCACCCCTCCACTTT	CASSERGGANSPLHF
TRBV15	.	.	TRBJ1-4	TGTGCCACCAGCAGAGCGAGTGCAACTAATGAAAAACTGTTTTTT	CATSRASATNEKLFF
TRBV5-4	medium-sized	TRBD1	TRBJ1-2	TGTGCCAGCAGCTTAGGACAGGGGGCCTCTATTGGCTACACCTTC	CASSLGQGASIGYTF
TRBV29-1	.	TRBD1	TRBJ1-6	TGCAGCGTACGACAGGGGGGGTATAATTCACCCCTCCACTTT	CSVRQGGYNSPLHF
TRBV19	few	TRBD2	TRBJ2-3	TGTGCCAGTAGTAAAACTAGCGGGAGCATGGATACGCAGTATTTT	CASSKTSGSMDTQYF
TRBV6-2/TRBV6-3	.	TRBD2	TRBJ2-1	TGTGCCAGCAGTTACTCCCGAGTTAGCGGGGATTACAATGAGCAGTTCTTC	CASSYSRVSGDYNEQFF
TRBV9	.	.	TRBJ2-2	TGTGCCAGCAGCCCCCAGGTACGAGACGGGGAGCTGTTTTTT	CASSPQVRDGELFF
TRBV11-2	.	TRBD1	TRBJ2-5	TGTGCCAGCAGCTTACGGGACAGCGAAAGGGAGACCCAGTACTTC	CASSLRDSERETQYF
TRBV7-3	.	.	TRBJ2-2	TGTGCCAGCAGCTCCCGCCACGCGGCGGTTAACACCGGGGAGCTGTTTTTT	CASSSRHAAVNTGELFF
TRBV7-3	.	.	TRBJ2-2	TGTGCCAGCAGCCCGATCCAGGGAAAGGGCACCGGGGAGCTGTTTTTT	CASSPIQGKGTGELFF
TRBV7-2	.	TRBD1	TRBJ2-5	TGTGCCAGCAGGTCCCAGGGACAGGGGAGGGAGACCCAGTACTTC	CASRSQGQGRETQYF
TRBV4-2	.	TRBD2	TRBJ2-3	TGTGCCAGCAGCCAAGCCACTAGCGGGGGGGTTTCAGATACGCAGTATTTT	CASSQATSGGVSDTQYF
TRBV29-1	.	TRBD1	TRBJ2-7	TGCAGCGCCAACCGGGACAGCTCCTACGAGCAGTACTTC	CSANRDSSYEQYF
TRBV12-5	.	.	TRBJ2-3	TGTGCCACTAGTACTAGCACAGATACGCAGTATTTT	CATSTSTDTQYF
TRBV25-1	.	TRBD1	TRBJ2-7	TGTGCCAGCACTCCTGCCGGGACAGGGTTGGGAAACGAGCAGTACTTC	CASTPAGTGLGNEQYF
TRBV5-1	.	.	TRBJ2-1	TGCGCCAGCGAGAGCTCCTACAATGAGCAGTTCTTC	CASESSYNEQFF
TRBV11-2	.	.	TRBJ2-7	TGTGCCAGCAGCTTAGGTCAGGGAACCTACGAGCAGTACTTC	CASSLGQGTYEQYF
TRBV5-1	.	TRBD2	TRBJ2-1	TGCGCCAGCAGCTGGGGACTAGCGGAGTCCTACAATGAGCAGTTCTTC	CASSWGLAESYNEQFF
TRBV7-2	.	.	TRBJ2-2	TGTGCCAGCAGCTGGGCCCAAACCGGGGAGCTGTTTTTT	CASSWAQTGELFF
TRBV4-1	.	TRBD1	TRBJ1-1	TGCGCCAGCAGCCCCGGGACAGCGATTAACACTGAAGCTTTCTTT	CASSPGTAINTEAFF
TRBV3-1/TRBV3-2	.	.	TRBJ1-2	TGTGCCAGCAGCCAAGATCTGGGGAGGCCCCCCACTAACTATGGCTACACCTTC	CASSQDLGRPPTNYGYTF
TRBV6-5	.	.	TRBJ1-1	TGTGCCAGCAGGAAGACAGTGAACACTGAAGCTTTCTTT	CASRKTVNTEAFF
TRBV7-2	.	TRBD2	TRBJ2-7	TGTGCCAGCAGCTCGGGACTAGCAGCAACCTACGAGCAGTACTTC	CASSSGLAATYEQYF
TRBV11-2	.	TRBD1	TRBJ2-2	TGTGCCAGCAGCGCATACAGGGGACGGAGAGCGAACACCGGGGAGCTGTTTTTT	CASSAYRGRRANTGELFF
TRBV12-3/TRBV12-4	once	.	TRBJ1-2	TGTGCCAGCAGGTCGGGGAGAGGTGGCTACACCTTC	CASRSGRGGYTF
TRBV19	.	.	TRBJ2-3	TGTGCCAGTAACAGGGCAGGGCGCACAGATACGCAGTATTTT	CASNRAGRTDTQYF
TRBV18	once	.	TRBJ2-1	TGTGCCAGCTCACCACCGGCGGGGAGGAAGTCCTACAATGAGCAGTTCTTC	CASSPPAGRKSYNEQFF
TRBV10-3	.	TRBD1	TRBJ2-3	TGTGCCATCAGTGAGGGTATAGGGGGCGGGACAGATACGCAGTATTTT	CAISEGIGGGTDTQYF
TRBV4-2	few	.	TRBJ1-5	TGTGCCAGCAGCCAAGATCATCAGGATAATTCGCCCCAGCATTTT	CASSQDHQDNSPQHF